This T cell receptor beta chain emerged from a study of blood T cell repertoires in COVID-19. Study in general: Both acute and convalescent COVID-19 samples were obtained from the United States, Italy and Spain. Sources were T cells, B-cell-depleted T cells, or PBMCs; the material itself was cDNA or gDNA.

Trimming at V came to 4 bases and at J to 10 bases, leaving 8 bases not matched to a gene. The CDR3 length is 15 residues. CDR1 and CDR2 from the germline V gene are LGHDT and YNNKEL (reference sequence). Under the authors' procedure: Scientists estimated how many nucleated cells there were by amplifying reference gene primers. Sequencing was performed with immunoSEQ multiplex PCR; in TCRdb, only in-frame clones are kept and a portion is missing. V and J calls and clone size are as listed in that table; D and trimming were resolved from the DNA. The table includes 200,000 to 250,000 clones, roughly 89% detected once.

This chain connects TRBV3-1 (or the pseudogene TRBV3-2) to TRBJ1-6, with 9 bases aligning to TRBD1. This TCR was sampled from a man aged 60 to 75 who had recovered from COVID-19. Sequenced sample: peripheral blood. Here the CDR3 reads CASSPGDRVRSPLHF. In DNA form, the CDR3 reads TGTGCCAGCAGCCCCGGGGACAGGGTACGGTCACCCCTCCACTTT.